The 21 T cell receptor beta chains given below trace back to one sample, sequenced in a study of T cell responses to AZD1222 COVID-19 vaccine (dated by TCRdb to about 2021). The time point tag for this specimen amounts to: baseline before first vaccination. Library creation used the immunoSEQ multiplex PCR assay. TCRdb stores this immuneACCESS table with in-frame sequences only. Part of the clones is absent; in the studies checked, under half of the shortfall reflects unresolved V genes, and no reason is known for the rest. For this sample there are over 100,000 clones; roughly 84% appear just once. Of the sample, roughly 12% falls within the top ten clones. The input for sequencing was peripheral blood, taken on day 0 of AZD1222 vaccination. These receptor sequences come from an adult in good health.

The genes are TRBV2 and TRBJ1-2; D ambiguous. The CDR3 consists of 15 residues. In germline, CDR1 is SNHLY, CDR2 FYNNEI. Between the trimmed V and J ends, which lost 5 bases and 0 bases, there was a span of 13 bases. The CDR3 nucleotides read TGTGCCAGCAGTTGGACGGAGCAAGCTAACTATGGCTACACCTTC. It is translated as CASSWTEQANYGYTF.

The chain uses TRBV7-9 and TRBJ2-2, with D perhaps matching TRBD2 (6 bases). The V and J ends lost 1 base and 5 bases respectively, with 8 bases between them. The germline V gene has CDR1 SEHNR and CDR2 FQNEAQ (reference sequence). This CDR3 region has 14 residues. The CDR3 DNA follows: TGTGCCAGCAGCTTAGGGAGGGCTACCGGGGAGCTGTTTTTT. Translating gives CASSLGRATGELFF.

The chain carries TRBV7-2 and TRBJ1-3; D ambiguous. V was cut by 1 base and J by 4 bases, with 11 bases left in between. The CDR3 loop spans 15 amino acids. Germline-derived CDR1 and CDR2 are SGHTA and FQGNSA. The CDR3 DNA is TGTGCCAGCAGCTTAGATGCAGGACGGGGAAACACCATATATTTT. Its protein product is CASSLDAGRGNTIYF.

This chain connects TRBV10-3 to TRBJ1-5; TRBD1 aligns across 9 bases. V lost 6 bases and J lost 10; bases outside the gene matches: 10. The CDR3 runs 14 residues. Germline-derived CDR1 and CDR2 are ENHRY and SYGVKD. The CDR3, as DNA: TGTGCCATCAGAGACGGACAGGGGAATTTCCCCCAGCATTTT. Translating it yields CAIRDGQGNFPQHF.

The rearrangement joins TRBV6-6 to TRBJ2-7, with TRBD1 matching 9 bases. CDR1 MNHNY and CDR2 SVGAGI come from the germline V gene (reference sequence). The V segment lost 5 bases and the J segment 3 bases; nucleotides outside the gene matches: 8. The CDR3 has 15 residues. The CDR3 DNA reads TGTGCCAGCAGTCAAACAGGGGGCTCCTTCTACGAGCAGTACTTC. Translating gives CASSQTGGSFYEQYF.

The sample holds a few counts of this clone. J is TRBJ1-2 and V is TRBV30; D is uncertain. Germline CDR1 is GTSNPN and CDR2 is SVGIG (reference sequence). There are 13 residues in the CDR3. The germline V and J ends were trimmed by 0 bases and 7 bases, with 12 bases remaining between them. The CDR3 here is CAWSVTSIGGYTF. In DNA form, the CDR3 reads TGTGCCTGGAGTGTAACGTCGATCGGTGGCTACACCTTC.

The chain employs TRBV10-3 and TRBJ1-2; the D is unclear. Trimming removed 5 bases at V and 4 bases at J, with 20 bases between. The CDR3 spans 16 residues. From germline, CDR1 is ENHRY and CDR2 SYGVKD. The CDR3 reads CAISSGLHDGGYGYTF. CDR3 nucleotides: TGTGCCATCAGTTCTGGTCTTCATGACGGAGGCTATGGCTACACCTTC.

CDR3 region: CASSEFRGPGNEQFF. The DNA for the CDR3 is TGTGCCAGCAGTGAATTCAGGGGGCCCGGGAATGAGCAGTTCTTC. The chain recombines TRBV25-1 with TRBJ2-1; 8 bases are shared with TRBD1. The V gene end was trimmed by 1 base and the J gene end by 7 bases; junction bases not matched to a gene: 6. The CDR3 consists of 15 residues. Germline values: CDR1 MGHDK, CDR2 SYGVNS.

The chain has TRBV7-8 and TRBJ1-6, with D perhaps TRBD1 (5 bases). Trimming stripped 0 bases from V and 0 bases from J, with 9 bases between. CDR1 and CDR2 from the germline V gene are SGHVS and FQNEAQ. CDR3 length equals 17 residues. CDR3 in amino acids: CASSLAWRGSYNSPLHF. The CDR3 DNA reads TGTGCCAGCAGCTTAGCCTGGAGGGGCTCCTATAATTCACCCCTCCACTTT.

The chain has TRBV28 and TRBJ2-2; the D is unclear. Germline CDR1 reads MDHEN; CDR2 reads SYDVKM. V lost 5 bases, J lost 8 bases, and 12 bases lay in between. This CDR3 has 13 amino acids. The CDR3 region has the DNA TGTGCCAGCAGTCGGGCTCCGGAGGGGGAGCTGTTTTTT. It yields the protein CASSRAPEGELFF.

V usage is TRBV4-1 and J usage is TRBJ2-5; TRBD2 agrees at 9 bases. V lost 3 bases to trimming and J lost 6 bases; unmatched junction nucleotides: 23. CDR1 is MGHRA and CDR2 is YSYEKL in the germline V gene. The CDR3 covers 20 residues. CDR3 protein: CASSQVQTLPTSGRVQTQYF. DNA of the CDR3: TGCGCCAGCAGCCAGGTACAGACCTTACCGACTAGCGGTAGGGTGCAGACCCAGTACTTC.

The chain has TRBV6-5 and TRBJ2-7, with a tentative D call TRBD1 (6 bases). V lost 8 bases and J 0 bases, leaving 11 bases between the germline ends. This CDR3 is built from 13 residues. Germline loops: CDR1 MNHEY, CDR2 SVGAGI. In nucleotides, the CDR3 is TGTGCCAGCGTCCGGGACAACTCCTACGAGCAGTACTTC. Protein: CASVRDNSYEQYF.

V gene TRBV9 combines with J gene TRBJ1-2, with TRBD1 matching over 7 bases. Germline CDR1 reads SGDLS; CDR2 reads YYNGEE. The CDR3 has 15 residues. The ends lost 3 bases at V and 0 bases at J; junction bases unmatched: 5. The CDR3 nucleotides are TGTGCCAGCAGCGCTACCGGGACAGCTAACTATGGCTACACCTTC. Encoded protein: CASSATGTANYGYTF.

This clone has only one observation. The chain uses TRBV7-3 and TRBJ2-6; D uncertain. The CDR3 is made up of 14 amino acids. Germline CDR1 SGHTA, CDR2 FQGTGA. V lost 6 bases and J lost 0, with 6 bases in between. CDR3 bases: TGTGCCAGCAGTGCAAACTCTGGGGCCAACGTCCTGACTTTC. Residues: CASSANSGANVLTF.

This clone occurred once. The V and J genes are TRBV6-5 and TRBJ2-7; D is undetermined. The germline V gene encodes CDR1 MNHEY and CDR2 SVGAGI. CDR3 length: 10 residues. Deletions cut 8 bases from V and 6 bases from J, with 8 bases between. The CDR3 region is CASHDFEQYF. CDR3 nucleotide sequence: TGTGCCAGCCATGACTTCGAGCAGTACTTC.

This chain uses TRBV28 with TRBJ2-3; possible D gene TRBD1, 6 bases. This CDR3 comprises 14 residues. V was shortened by 5 bases and J by 0 bases, with 9 bases between the two germline ends. CDR1 is MDHEN and CDR2 is SYDVKM in the germline V gene. In nucleotides, the CDR3 is TGTGCCAGCAGTCCGGGACAAAGCACAGATACGCAGTATTTT. The encoded protein is CASSPGQSTDTQYF.

V and J are TRBV13 and TRBJ2-3; weak D call: TRBD1 (6 bases). This CDR3 spans 15 amino acids. V gave up 5 bases and J gave up 3 bases, with 15 bases separating them. Looked up from germline, CDR1 is PRHDT and CDR2 is FYEKMQ (reference sequence). The CDR3 DNA reads TGTGCCAGCAGCCGGACCGACACAGGGACAGATACGCAGTATTTT. This sequence encodes CASSRTDTGTDTQYF.

The chain joins TRBV7-2 to TRBJ1-5, with D uncertain. The CDR3 length is 17 residues. Germline V gives CDR1 SGHTA, CDR2 FQGNSA. V was cut by 5 bases and J by 0 bases, with 17 bases left in between. The CDR3 reads CASSPRTDGDSNQPQHF. CDR3 in DNA: TGTGCCAGCAGCCCAAGAACAGACGGAGATAGCAATCAGCCCCAGCATTTT.

This chain uses TRBV30 with TRBJ2-7; TRBD1 matches 8 bases. The V gene end was trimmed by 4 bases and the J gene end by 3 bases; junction bases not matched to a gene: 14. The CDR3 loop spans 16 amino acids. Germline V gene sequence: CDR1 GTSNPN, CDR2 SVGIG (reference sequence). The CDR3 is CAWMGRAGTGLYEQYF. The CDR3 DNA reads as TGTGCCTGGATGGGGCGGGCCGGGACAGGCCTCTACGAGCAGTACTTC.

This clone was recorded only once. J is TRBJ2-7 and V is TRBV4-2; no clear D. The V and J ends lost 4 bases and 3 bases respectively, with 10 bases between them. The CDR3 has 13 residues. Germline V gives CDR1 LGHNA, CDR2 YNFKEQ. As DNA, the CDR3 is TGTGCCAGCAGCCGAGAGCATAGCTACGAGCAGTACTTC. This sequence encodes CASSREHSYEQYF.

V is TRBV2 and J is TRBJ1-5; D ambiguous. V lost 0 bases to trimming and J lost 4 bases, with 7 bases between them. CDR3 length: 14 amino acids. Germline V gene data show CDR1 as SNHLY and CDR2 as FYNNEI. The CDR3 region has the DNA TGTGCCAGCAGTGAAGCGCGACGTAATCAGCCCCAGCATTTT. Protein sequence: CASSEARRNQPQHF.